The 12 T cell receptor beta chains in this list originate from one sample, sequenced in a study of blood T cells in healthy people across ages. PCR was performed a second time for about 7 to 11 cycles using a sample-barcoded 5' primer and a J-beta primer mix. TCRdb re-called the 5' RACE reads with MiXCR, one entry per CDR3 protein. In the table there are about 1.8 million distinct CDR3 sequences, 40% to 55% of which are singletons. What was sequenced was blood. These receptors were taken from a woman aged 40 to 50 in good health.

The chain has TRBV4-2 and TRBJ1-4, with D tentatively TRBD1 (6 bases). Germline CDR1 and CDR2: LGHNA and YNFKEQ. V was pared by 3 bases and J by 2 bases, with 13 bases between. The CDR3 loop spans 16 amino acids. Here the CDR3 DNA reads TGTGCCAGCAGCCAGGGGGCGGGCAGGACTAATGAAAAACTGTTTTTT. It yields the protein CASSQGAGRTNEKLFF.

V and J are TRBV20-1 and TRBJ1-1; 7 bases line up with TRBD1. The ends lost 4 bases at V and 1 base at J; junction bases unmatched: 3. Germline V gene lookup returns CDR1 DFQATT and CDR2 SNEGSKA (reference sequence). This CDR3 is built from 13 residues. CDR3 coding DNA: TGCAGTGCTAATAGACAGGGGAACACTGAAGCTTTCTTT. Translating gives CSANRQGNTEAFF.

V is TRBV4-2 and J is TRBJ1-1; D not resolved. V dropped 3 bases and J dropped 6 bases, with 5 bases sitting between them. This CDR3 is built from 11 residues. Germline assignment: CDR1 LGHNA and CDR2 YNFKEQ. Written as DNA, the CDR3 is TGTGCCAGCAGCCACGTGGCTGAAGCTTTCTTT. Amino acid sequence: CASSHVAEAFF.

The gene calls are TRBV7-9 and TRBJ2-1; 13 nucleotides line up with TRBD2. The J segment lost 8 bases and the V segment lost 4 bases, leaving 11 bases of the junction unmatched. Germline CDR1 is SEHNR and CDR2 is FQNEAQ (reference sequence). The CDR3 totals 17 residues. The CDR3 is CASSSPTSGGAFDEQFF. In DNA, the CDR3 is TGTGCCAGCAGCTCCCCCACTAGCGGGGGGGCATTCGATGAGCAGTTCTTC.

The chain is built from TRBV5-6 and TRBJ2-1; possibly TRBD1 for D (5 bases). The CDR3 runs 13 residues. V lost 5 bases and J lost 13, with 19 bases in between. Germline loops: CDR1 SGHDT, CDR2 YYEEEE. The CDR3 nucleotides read TGTGCCAGCAGTCGTGGGGCCGTGGAGACCCAGTTCTTC. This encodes CASSRGAVETQFF.

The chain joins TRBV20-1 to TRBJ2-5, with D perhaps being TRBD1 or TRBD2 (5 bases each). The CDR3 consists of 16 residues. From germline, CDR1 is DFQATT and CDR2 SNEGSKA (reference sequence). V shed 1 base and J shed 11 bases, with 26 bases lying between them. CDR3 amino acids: CSARVGKWGLRNEQYF. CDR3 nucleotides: TGCAGTGCTAGAGTTGGGAAGTGGGGGTTACGCAATGAGCAGTACTTC.

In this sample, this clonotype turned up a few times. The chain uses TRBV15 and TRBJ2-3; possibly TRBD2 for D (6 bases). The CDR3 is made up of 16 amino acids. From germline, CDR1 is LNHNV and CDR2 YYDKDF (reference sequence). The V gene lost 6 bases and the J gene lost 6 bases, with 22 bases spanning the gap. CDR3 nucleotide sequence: TGTGCCACCAGTGTGCCTCTAGGAAGCGGGTCGGATACGCAGTATTTT. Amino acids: CATSVPLGSGSDTQYF.

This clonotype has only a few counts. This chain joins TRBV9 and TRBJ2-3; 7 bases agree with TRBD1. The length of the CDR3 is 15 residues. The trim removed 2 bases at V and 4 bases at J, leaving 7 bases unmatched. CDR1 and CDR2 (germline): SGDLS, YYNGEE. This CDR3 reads CASSVQGVSPDTQYF. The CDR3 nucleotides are TGTGCCAGCAGCGTCCAGGGGGTAAGCCCAGATACGCAGTATTTT.

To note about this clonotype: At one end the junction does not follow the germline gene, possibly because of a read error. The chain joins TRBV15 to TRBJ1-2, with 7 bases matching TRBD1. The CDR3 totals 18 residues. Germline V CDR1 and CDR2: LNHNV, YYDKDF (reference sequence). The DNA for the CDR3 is TGCGCCACCAGCAGAGATTCGGGGAACAGGGGTTTTTGGTATGGCTACACCTTC. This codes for CATSRDSGNRGFWYGYTF.

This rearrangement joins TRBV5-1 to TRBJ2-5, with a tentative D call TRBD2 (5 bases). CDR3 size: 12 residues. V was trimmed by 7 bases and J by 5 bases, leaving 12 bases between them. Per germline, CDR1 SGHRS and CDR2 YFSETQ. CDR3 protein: CASASGSETQYF. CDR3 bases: TGCGCCAGCGCCTCGGGGTCGGAGACCCAGTACTTC.

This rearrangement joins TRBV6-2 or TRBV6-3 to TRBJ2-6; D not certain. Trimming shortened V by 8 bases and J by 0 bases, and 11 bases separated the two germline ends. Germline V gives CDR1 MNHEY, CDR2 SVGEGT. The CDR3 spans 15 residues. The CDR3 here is CASQEIDSGANVLTF. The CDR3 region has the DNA TGTGCCAGCCAGGAGATCGACTCTGGGGCCAACGTCCTGACTTTC.

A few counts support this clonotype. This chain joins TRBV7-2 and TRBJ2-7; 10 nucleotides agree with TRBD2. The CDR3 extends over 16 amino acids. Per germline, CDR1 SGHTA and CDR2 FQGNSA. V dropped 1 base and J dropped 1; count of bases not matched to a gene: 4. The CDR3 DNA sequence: TGTGCCAGCAGCTTAGGAGGGACTAGCGTATCCTACGAGCAGTACTTC. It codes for CASSLGGTSVSYEQYF.